What follows describes a single T cell receptor (beta chain). Its antigen is unidentified. Method: immunoSEQ multiplex PCR; TCRdb's copy keeps in-frame clones and lacks some. The sample includes about 43,000 clones, less than 95% of them seen just once. Germline lookup yields CDR1 MNHEY and CDR2 SMNVEV (reference sequence). CDR3 length: 15 residues. Trimming stripped 3 bases from V and 7 bases from J, with 16 bases between. Each clinical donor contributed on average around 97,000 T cells from unsorted cryopreserved PBMC. The record originates from a study of T cells in tuberculosis. Findings of the study overall: Smaller distances to GMM-specific TCRs suggested their expansion in active tuberculosis. The TCR-beta difference was not significant; alpha differences partly reflected length. Samples were chosen by availability of cryopreserved specimens.

The clonotype comes from a donor aged 10-29 years with latent tuberculosis or without tuberculosis infection. Some clones in this sample may be carry-over from other donors' samples. The chain has TRBV27 and TRBJ1-5, with a possible D match to TRBD1 (5 bases). The source material was PBMCs. CDR3 loop: CASSFLSEKGQPQHF. CDR3 bases: TGTGCCAGCAGTTTCTTAAGCGAGAAGGGGCAGCCCCAGCATTTT.